The 22 T cell receptor delta chains below come from one sample, sequenced in a study of γδ T cells in repeated Plasmodium falciparum infection. TCRdb called clones anew from the multiplex PCR reads with CATT. This sample has around 52,000 delta-chain clones, with approximately 1.5% found just once. Bulk repertoires came from Vgamma9/Vdelta2+ or Vdelta2-negative gammadelta T cells flow-sorted from PBMC. Sequenced material: gamma-delta T cells from blood. The receptor set was obtained from a pool of human donors (malaria-infected and uninfected, not separated).

Ten or more counts support this clone. Other DNA sequences in this specimen translate into the identical CDR3. The chain joins TRDV1 to TRDJ1, with a possible D match to TRDD3 (9 bases). The CDR3 loop spans 23 amino acids. The V end lost 2 bases, the J end lost 1 base, and 35 bases lay between the germline ends. Per the germline V gene, CDR1 is TSWWSYY and CDR2 is QGS. The DNA of the CDR3 is TGTGCTCTTGGGGAAGATCCCCCTACTTCCTACCCCCTGGGGGATGGGGGCACCGATAAACTCATCTTT. Translated: CALGEDPPTSYPLGDGGTDKLIF.

This clone was counted only a few times. The protein TCRdb lists belongs to a much larger clone and differs from this DNA's translation at residue 10, which points to a read error; the protein shown is made from the DNA. J is TRDJ1 and V is TRAV38-2/DV8; D gene uncertain. TCRdb lists no J gene, so it was determined here by aligning the DNA to germline. The germline gives CDR1 TSESDYY, CDR2 QEAYKQQN. Trimming cost V 0 bases and J 1 base, with 22 bases left between them. The CDR3 spans 19 residues. The CDR3: CAYRSAWFAHVRLTDKLIF. The CDR3 region has the DNA TGTGCTTATAGGAGCGCGTGGTTTGCCCACGTAAGGCTCACCGATAAACTCATCTTT.

This clone was recorded a few times. One end of the junction varies from germline; a read error may be responsible. This chain uses TRDV1 with TRDJ1, with D possibly matching TRDD3 (6 bases). This CDR3 contains 23 residues. Germline CDR1 and CDR2: TSWWSYY and QGS. CDR3 DNA sequence: TGTGCTATTGGGGTCCCTACCCTTTTTCGCCCTGGGAGATACGAGGGGTACGCCGATAAACTCATCTTT. Protein: CAIGVPTLFRPGRYEGYADKLIF.

This chain links TRDV2 with TRDJ1, with 12 bases identical to TRDD3. TCRdb supplies no J gene; here it was assigned by aligning the nucleotide sequence to germline. V lost 1 base and J lost 3; bases outside the gene matches: 8. The CDR3 is made up of 17 amino acids. Germline V gene lookup returns CDR1 GEAIGNYY and CDR2 EKD. CDR3 coding DNA: TGTGCCTGTGACACTTTACTGGGGGATACTGAACCCGATAAACTCATCTTT. Amino acids: CACDTLLGDTEPDKLIF.

About this clone: It differs at one base from a far larger clone, so likely a read error. Other DNA sequences from this sample encode an identical CDR3 as well. The chain combines TRDV1 with TRDJ1, with a weak D call TRDD2 (6 bases). CDR1 TSWWSYY and CDR2 QGS come from the germline V gene. This CDR3 contains 21 residues. This CDR3 reads CALGVQGWLLLRTSYTDKLIF. Written as DNA, the CDR3 is TGTGCCCTTGGGGTTCAAGGGTGGCTCCTACTTCGTACTTCGTACACCGATAAACTCATCTTT.

This clone has ten or more counts. This probably arose from a read error, given a far larger clone one base away. Other nucleotide sequences from this sample produce the same CDR3. The chain employs TRDV1 and TRDJ1, with 10 bases fitting TRDD3. The CDR3 length is 19 residues. Germline trimming cut 3 bases from V and 8 bases from J; bases unmatched to any gene: 21. Per the germline V gene, CDR1 is TSWWSYY and CDR2 is QGS. CDR3 amino acids: CALGDPESPYWGMFDKLIF. Written as DNA, the CDR3 is TGTGCTCTTGGGGATCCCGAATCTCCTTACTGGGGGATGTTTGACAAACTCATCTTT.

As concerns this clone: The protein recorded in TCRdb matches a much larger clone and deviates from this DNA's translation at residue 8, suggesting a read error; the protein here is obtained by translating the DNA. This rearrangement joins TRDV1 to TRDJ1; D is uncertain. Because TCRdb records no J gene, it was assigned here through a match of the DNA to germline. The CDR3 has 19 amino acids. V was clipped by 2 bases and J by 9 bases, with 31 bases between them. Germline V gene sequence: CDR1 TSWWSYY, CDR2 QGS. The CDR3 region is CALGEFSRRFRTGFKELIF. CDR3 nucleotides: TGTGCTCTTGGGGAATTCTCTAGAAGATTCCGTACCGGGTTTAAGGAACTCATCTTT.

This clone was picked up a small number of times. This is likely an artifact of a read error, given a far larger clone one base away. The sample has other DNA sequences that encode this CDR3 too. J is TRDJ2 and V is TRDV1; 12 bases are a match to TRDD3. The CDR3 consists of 17 residues. CDR1 is TSWWSYY, CDR2 QGS, per germline. Here the CDR3 reads CALGFTGGYPPTAQLFF. For the CDR3, the DNA is TGTGCTCTTGGATTTACTGGGGGATACCCCCCGACAGCACAGCTCTTCTTT.

This clone showed up just a few times. Translating this DNA gives a protein that differs at residue 16 from the TCRdb one, which belongs to a much larger clone; a read error is likely, and the protein shown is this translation. V is TRDV1 and J is TRDJ1; the match to TRDD3 covers 11 bases. The ends lost 4 bases at V and 3 bases at J; junction bases unmatched: 28. CDR1 and CDR2 (germline): TSWWSYY, QGS. This CDR3 is 23 amino acids long. DNA of the CDR3: TGTGCTCTTGGGGTCATCCATTTTGTTCCTTACTGGGGGATAAGGGAGTACGCCGATAAACTCATCTTT. Encoded protein: CALGVIHFVPYWGIREYADKLIF.

Details on this clone: One base separates it from a far larger clone, so it is likely a read error. The identical CDR3 is also encoded by other nucleotide sequences in the sample. This chain joins TRDV2 and TRDJ1, with 11 bases fitting TRDD3. Matching the DNA to germline supplied the J gene, which TCRdb does not give. J was trimmed by 0 bases and V by 1 base; bases with no gene match: 18. The length of the CDR3 is 21 residues. CDR1 GEAIGNYY and CDR2 EKD come from the germline V gene. The CDR3 loop reads CACDTAEKVGDTRLYTDKLIF. The CDR3 bases are TGTGCCTGTGACACTGCGGAGAAGGTGGGGGATACGCGTCTGTACACCGATAAACTCATCTTT.

This clone was seen ten or more times. A far larger clone is only one base removed, so a read error is likely. Other DNA sequences from this sample encode an identical CDR3 as well. This chain connects TRDV1 to TRDJ1; 10 bases line up with TRDD3. The CDR3 has 25 amino acids. The germline gives CDR1 TSWWSYY, CDR2 QGS. V was clipped by 1 base and J by 3 bases; unmatched bases: 32. The CDR3 DNA sequence: TGTGCTCTTGGGGAACCCTCATGGCGAGCCCCTGCGGACAGAGTTTTGGGGGATACATCCGATAAACTCATCTTT. Its translation: CALGEPSWRAPADRVLGDTSDKLIF.

With respect to this clone: A far larger clone differs by one base, so this is likely a read error. The sample holds other DNA sequences that translate to the same CDR3. The chain couples TRDV1 to TRDJ1; 8 bases are shared with TRDD3. TCRdb supplies no J gene; here it was assigned by aligning the nucleotide sequence to germline. J gave up 1 base and V 3 bases, and 31 bases lay outside the gene matches. This CDR3 is built from 24 residues. The germline gives CDR1 TSWWSYY, CDR2 QGS. DNA of the CDR3: TGTGCTCTTGGGGAGCTTAGAGTCTTCACCTGGGCAGGATGGGGATACAGGCTCACCGATAAACTCATCTTT. It yields the protein CALGELRVFTWAGWGYRLTDKLIF.

The sample holds many counts of this clone. This could be a read error, since a much larger clone is one nucleotide away. Other nucleotide sequences in the sample specify the same CDR3. The gene calls are TRDV3 and TRDJ1; the match to TRDD3 covers 7 bases. CDR3 size: 15 residues. Germline V CDR1 and CDR2: TVYSNPD, GDNSRS (reference sequence). V lost 2 bases and J lost 0; bases outside the gene matches: 9. In DNA form, the CDR3 reads TGTGCCTTTGGCTGGGGGCTACTCAACACCGATAAACTCATCTTT. Protein sequence: CAFGWGLLNTDKLIF.

Note on this clone: This DNA's translation and the protein TCRdb lists, from a much larger clone, do not match at residue 18, likely due to a read error; the protein shown is translated from the DNA. No call exists for the J gene, whereas the V gene is TRDV1; the DNA was not compared with TRDD3, the D call given in the table. Germline values: CDR1 TSWWSYY, CDR2 QGS. The CDR3 has 20 amino acids. The CDR3 reads CALGVMTYFTGGLRTDKPIF. The CDR3 nucleotides read TGTGCTCTTGGGGTCATGACCTACTTTACTGGGGGGCTAAGGACCGATAAACCCATCTTT.

This clone came up many times. The TCRdb record carries a much larger clone's protein, which differs from this DNA's translation at residue 7; a read error is the likely cause, and the protein listed here is the DNA translation. This chain connects TRDV2 to TRDJ1; D not certain. Trimming stripped 4 bases from V and 0 bases from J, with 14 bases between. The germline V gene has CDR1 GEAIGNYY and CDR2 EKD. The CDR3 spans 15 residues. The CDR3 sequence: CACEPLEDYTDKLIF. The CDR3 nucleotides are TGTGCCTGTGAGCCTCTGGAGGATTACACCGATAAACTCATCTTT.

This clone was observed a few times. This likely came from a read error, as a far larger clone is one base away. This sample includes further DNA sequences coding for the same CDR3. This chain connects TRDV1 to TRDJ1; 10 bases agree with TRDD3. Matching the DNA to germline supplied the J gene, which TCRdb does not give. This CDR3 is 21 amino acids long. J lost 1 base, V lost 11 bases, and 28 bases had no gene match. Germline assignment: CDR1 TSWWSYY and CDR2 QGS. The CDR3: CAIGELDHTVIGGYGTDKLIF. The CDR3 DNA reads TGTGCTATCGGGGAACTAGATCATACTGTTATCGGGGGATACGGCACCGATAAACTCATCTTT.

The table lists this clone with a few counts. TCRdb's listed protein matches a much larger clone and diverges from this DNA's translation at residue 14, likely through a read error; the protein shown comes from the DNA. The rearrangement links TRDV1 to TRDJ1; D is tentatively TRDD2 or TRDD3 (6 bases each). Here the J gene came from matching the DNA to germline, since TCRdb omits it. The CDR3 length is 24 residues. The V gene lost 0 bases and the J gene lost 0 bases, with 35 bases spanning the gap. Germline assignment: CDR1 TSWWSYY and CDR2 QGS. CDR3 amino acids: CALGELRSYLLRTEGYIHTDKLIF. CDR3 nucleotides: TGTGCTCTTGGGGAACTCAGATCCTACCTCCTTCGTACTGAGGGATATATCCACACCGATAAACTCATCTTT.

A remark on this clone: With a far larger clone one base away, a read error is the likely cause. This chain joins TRDV1 and TRDJ1; 9 bases match TRDD3. Because TCRdb records no J gene, it was assigned here through a match of the DNA to germline. The CDR3 has 18 residues. CDR1 is TSWWSYY and CDR2 is QGS in the germline V gene. This chain's CDR3 is CALGFRPGGCYYTDKLIF. The CDR3 nucleotides are TGTGCCCTTGGGTTTAGGCCTGGGGGATGTTACTACACCGATAAACTCATCTTT.

This clone was seen more than once but under ten times. The protein TCRdb gives is from a much larger clone and does not agree with this DNA's translation at residue 6, likely a read error; the protein shown here comes from the DNA. V gene TRDV1 combines with J gene TRDJ1, with 7 bases lining up with TRDD2. Assignment of the J gene here rests on matching the DNA to germline, because TCRdb gives none. Germline V gives CDR1 TSWWSYY, CDR2 QGS. The V gene end was trimmed by 2 bases and the J gene end by 0 bases; junction bases not matched to a gene: 21. The CDR3 has 21 residues. The CDR3 region is CALGEGSYGGPYSLYTDKLIF. CDR3 DNA sequence: TGTGCTCTTGGGGAAGGTTCCTACGGGGGGCCGTACTCTCTGTACACCGATAAACTCATCTTT.

Note on this clone: The TCRdb record carries a much larger clone's protein, which differs from this DNA's translation at residue 4; a read error is the likely cause, and the protein listed here is the DNA translation. This sequence joins TRDV1 and TRDJ1, with 9 bases matching TRDD3. The length of the CDR3 is 19 residues. Germline V gene data show CDR1 as TSWWSYY and CDR2 as QGS. DNA of the CDR3: TGTGCTCTTTGGGAATTCGGCATTTTCTGGGGGATCTTCACCGATAAACTCATCTTT. It codes for CALWEFGIFWGIFTDKLIF.

About this clone: With a far larger clone one base away, a read error is the likely cause. This sample includes further DNA sequences coding for the same CDR3. The chain uses TRDV1 and TRDJ1; TRDD3 matches 8 bases. The CDR3 sequence is 23 residues long. The junction had 27 bases not matched to a gene; V was cut back by 1 base and J by 2 bases. CDR1 is TSWWSYY, CDR2 QGS, per germline. In DNA form, the CDR3 reads TGTGCTCTTGGGGAACGTCCGAGGGCCACACTGGGGGGACACACCGACCCAACCGATAAACTCATCTTT. Translated, it gives CALGERPRATLGGHTDPTDKLIF.

There are many counts of this clone. The protein TCRdb gives is from a much larger clone and does not agree with this DNA's translation at residue 13, likely a read error; the protein shown here comes from the DNA. The chain joins TRDV2 to TRDJ1; D not certain. Germline-derived CDR1 and CDR2 are GEAIGNYY and EKD. The CDR3 has 14 residues. In DNA, the CDR3 is TGTGCATGTGACACCCCTTTTGTAGTTGAAGTACTCACCTTT. Amino acids: CACDTPFVVEVLTF.